The 27 T cell receptor beta chains given below trace back to one sample, sequenced in a study of regulatory T cells in long-lasting Graves disease. For TCR beta, libraries came from iRepertoire HTBI primers and Arm-PCR of CDR3 regions. Each CDR3 protein is one row after TCRdb ran MiXCR on the multiplex PCR reads. The sample shows around 340,000 distinct CDR3 sequences, around 20% of them seen only once. Time point of the sample: persistent/refractory GD, antithyroid drugs over 5 years with positive TRAb. Extracted PBMC RNA gave rise to the TCR library. Sample: peripheral blood mononuclear cells (PBMCs), taken when the disease was refractory, from a patient treated with antithyroid drugs. Every receptor here comes from a female donor with Graves disease.

This clonotype was detected once. A much larger clone differs by one base, so this may be a read error. The chain joins TRBV7-8 to TRBJ2-5; D remains unclear. There are 17 residues in the CDR3. V lost 5 bases and J 8 bases, leaving 27 bases between the germline ends. Germline loops: CDR1 SGHVS, CDR2 FQNEAQ. This CDR3 reads CASSQTALEGARSTQYF. In nucleotides, the CDR3 is TGTGCCAGCAGCCAGACCGCCTTGGAAGGTGCCCGTTCAACCCAGTACTTC.

This clonotype has at least ten counts. This rearrangement joins TRBV3-1 to TRBJ1-1; tentative D call: TRBD1 (5 bases). Trimming took 4 bases from V and 5 from J, leaving 14 bases between them. Germline assignment: CDR1 LGHDT and CDR2 YNNKEL (reference sequence). This CDR3 is built from 14 residues. CDR3 region: CASSPGTLGTEAFF. CDR3 nucleotide sequence: TGTGCCAGCAGCCCCGGGACCCTAGGGACTGAAGCTTTCTTT.

Concerning this clonotype: Compared with germline, one end of the junction differs, possibly owing to a read error. This rearrangement joins TRBV7-9 to TRBJ2-7; maybe TRBD1 (5 bases). Germline V CDR1 and CDR2: SEHNR, FQNEAQ (reference sequence). This CDR3 spans 14 amino acids. CDR3 in amino acids: CASGLTASSYEQYF. CDR3 DNA: TGTGCCAGCGGCTTGACAGCGTCATCCTACGAGCAGTACTTC.

Points on this clonotype: This may arise from a read error, as a much more abundant clone is one base away. The CDR3 protein is CASRWTVMDTEAFF. CDR3 coding DNA: TGTGCCAGCAGATGGACAGTCATGGACACTGAAGCTTTCTTT. The chain has TRBV27 and TRBJ1-1, with D possibly matching TRBD1 (6 bases). Per the germline V gene, CDR1 is MNHEY and CDR2 is SMNVEV (reference sequence). V was trimmed by 6 bases and J by 3 bases, leaving 14 bases between them. This CDR3 has 14 amino acids.

At least ten counts were recorded for this clonotype. V is TRBV12-3 or TRBV12-4 and J is TRBJ1-2; possibly TRBD1 for D (6 bases). The CDR3 sequence is 14 residues long. V lost 3 bases and J lost 7, with 15 bases in between. For the CDR3, the DNA is TGTGCCAGCAGTTTGGGGACACTCGTTTTTGGCTACACCTTC. Its protein is CASSLGTLVFGYTF.

Details on this clonotype: Sequence at one end of the junction differs from germline and may be a read error. The chain combines TRBV7-2 with TRBJ2-5; TRBD2 matches 10 bases. Germline V CDR1 and CDR2: SGHTA, FQGNSA. The CDR3 runs 17 residues. The DNA of the CDR3 is TGTGACAGCAGCCAAGATCCCAGTCGGCTAGCGGGGGACCTTGAGTACTTC. The encoded protein is CDSSQDPSRLAGDLEYF.

CDR3 residues: CASSVPEAGVGTGELFF. The CDR3 nucleotides are TGCGCCAGCAGTGTCCCCGAAGCGGGAGTAGGGACCGGGGAGCTGTTTTTT. The V gene is TRBV10-2, the J gene TRBJ2-2; 8 bases line up with TRBD2. Germline trimming cut 4 bases from V and 5 bases from J; bases unmatched to any gene: 12. CDR1 is WSHSY and CDR2 is SAAADI in the germline V gene. The CDR3 spans 17 residues.

This clonotype was found many times. The chain joins TRBV11-1 to TRBJ2-5; 7 bases map to TRBD2. The trim removed 5 bases at V and 5 bases at J, leaving 14 bases unmatched. CDR1 is SGHAT and CDR2 is FQDESV in the germline V gene (reference sequence). The CDR3 totals 16 residues. CDR3 residues: CASSTRWTSRGETQYF. DNA for the CDR3: TGTGCCAGCAGCACCCGGTGGACTAGTCGGGGGGAGACCCAGTACTTC. Drawing the rest from reference TRBV11-1 and TRBJ2-5, the complete variable domain is EAEVAQSPRYKITEKSQAVAFWCDPISGHATLYWYRQILGQGPELLVQFQDESVVDDSQLPKDRFSAERLKGVDSTLKIQPAELGDSAMYLCASSTRWTSRGETQYFGPGTRLLVL.

This clonotype was seen at least ten times. This chain connects TRBV6-1 to TRBJ1-2; possibly TRBD1 for D (5 bases). The CDR3 has 12 amino acids. Trimming stripped 6 bases from V and 8 bases from J, with 13 bases between. In germline, CDR1 is MNHNS, CDR2 SASEGT. CDR3 amino acids: CASRGEMRGYTF. The CDR3 nucleotides read TGTGCCAGCAGGGGGGAAATGCGGGGCTACACCTTC.

In its sample, this clonotype was seen many times. The rearrangement links TRBV10-3 to TRBJ1-1, with D possibly TRBD1 on 5 matching bases. The CDR3 totals 13 residues. V was shortened by 6 bases and J by 1 base, with 9 bases between the two germline ends. Germline values: CDR1 ENHRY, CDR2 SYGVKD. Here the CDR3 reads CAISAQENTEAFF. CDR3 coding DNA: TGTGCCATCAGCGCACAGGAGAACACTGAAGCTTTCTTT.

This clonotype was counted many times. The chain uses TRBV28 and TRBJ2-7, with 7 bases identical to TRBD2. V trimming: 4 bases; J trimming: 0 bases; junction bases outside the gene matches: 9. The CDR3 has 16 amino acids. From germline, CDR1 is MDHEN and CDR2 SYDVKM. In DNA, the CDR3 is TGTGCCAGCAGTTCCCGAGCGGGATCTTACTCCTACGAGCAGTACTTC. Translating gives CASSSRAGSYSYEQYF.

This clonotype was counted many times. This chain connects TRBV7-2 to TRBJ2-2, with unresolved D. The CDR3 runs to 15 residues. Germline V gene sequence: CDR1 SGHTA, CDR2 FQGNSA. The germline V and J ends were trimmed by 3 bases and 4 bases, with 12 bases remaining between them. CDR3 loop: CASSFVSRSTGELFF. The CDR3 bases are TGTGCCAGCAGCTTCGTCTCCAGGTCCACCGGGGAGCTGTTTTTT.

The V call is TRBV3-1, the J call TRBJ2-6; D gene ambiguous. Trimming pared 7 bases from V and 3 bases from J, leaving 19 bases between. The CDR3 covers 17 residues. The germline CDR1 and CDR2 sequences are LGHDT and YNNKEL (reference sequence). CDR3 amino acids: CASTLGLPWVGANVLTF. The CDR3 bases are TGTGCCAGCACCCTCGGGCTGCCTTGGGTTGGGGCCAACGTCCTGACTTTC.

This rearrangement joins TRBV10-1 to TRBJ1-1; D uncertain. V lost 9 bases and J lost 0, with 2 bases in between. Looked up from germline, CDR1 is WNHNN and CDR2 is SYGVQD (reference sequence). The CDR3 is made up of 10 amino acids. CDR3 loop: CARVNTEAFF. CDR3 DNA: TGCGCCAGGGTGAACACTGAAGCTTTCTTT.

This chain connects TRBV12-3 or TRBV12-4 to TRBJ2-7, with a tentative D call TRBD2 (5 bases). This CDR3 spans 13 amino acids. Trimming took off 6 bases at V and 3 bases at J, with 12 bases between the two ends. In DNA form, the CDR3 reads TGTGCCAGCAGCCGAGGGTCACTCTACGAGCAGTACTTC. Encoded protein: CASSRGSLYEQYF.

This clonotype was picked up many times. V gene TRBV7-2 combines with J gene TRBJ1-2; 7 nucleotides line up with TRBD1. The V gene end was trimmed by 5 bases and the J gene end by 1 base; junction bases not matched to a gene: 10. The V gene's germline CDR1 is SGHTA and CDR2 FQGNSA. The CDR3 is 16 amino acids. CDR3 in amino acids: CASSTDRFAYNYGYTF. CDR3 in DNA: TGTGCCAGCAGCACGGACAGGTTCGCATATAACTATGGCTACACCTTC.

This clonotype has ten or more counts. The J gene is TRBJ1-5, the V gene TRBV28, with D perhaps TRBD1 (5 bases). Per the germline V gene, CDR1 is MDHEN and CDR2 is SYDVKM. V lost 7 bases, J lost 10 bases, and 17 bases lay in between. The CDR3 contains 13 residues. This CDR3 reads CASTWGVNVPQHF. DNA of the CDR3: TGTGCCAGCACCTGGGGGGTGAACGTTCCCCAGCATTTT.

At least ten counts were recorded for this clonotype. J is TRBJ1-4 and V is TRBV18; 8 positions match TRBD1. Germline-derived CDR1 and CDR2 are KGHSH and LQKENI. V shed 3 bases, J shed 8 bases, and the junction held 8 bases outside the gene matches. This CDR3 is built from 15 residues. The CDR3 sequence: CASSPPAGGKEKLFF. The CDR3 nucleotides are TGTGCCAGCTCACCCCCGGCAGGGGGCAAGGAAAAACTGTTTTTT. The variable domain in full, completed from reference TRBV18 and TRBJ1-4, reads NAGVMQNPRHLVRRRGQEARLRCSPMKGHSHVYWYRQLPEEGLKFMVYLQKENIIDESGMPKERFSAEFPKEGPSILRIQQVVRGDSAAYFCASSPPAGGKEKLFFGSGTQLSVL.

This clonotype was seen a few times. The V gene is TRBV6-2 or TRBV6-3, the J gene TRBJ2-7; D is undetermined. V lost 3 bases and J lost 6, with 6 bases in between. This CDR3 spans 11 amino acids. Per the germline V gene, CDR1 is MNHEY and CDR2 is SVGEGT. CDR3 in amino acids: CASSYRAEQYF. In DNA, the CDR3 is TGTGCCAGCAGTTATCGTGCCGAGCAGTACTTC.

The rearrangement joins TRBV6-5 to TRBJ1-1; D not certain. The CDR3 spans 13 residues. V was trimmed by 0 bases and J by 8 bases, leaving 10 bases between them. Germline CDR1 reads MNHEY; CDR2 reads SVGAGI. The CDR3 loop reads CASSYSEGLEAFF. The CDR3, as DNA: TGTGCCAGCAGTTACTCGGAAGGGCTCGAAGCTTTCTTT.

CDR3 loop: CASALTGHGAFF. The CDR3 nucleotides read TGTGCTAGTGCCCTCACGGGGCATGGCGCTTTCTTT. J is TRBJ1-1 and V is TRBV12-5, with D possibly being TRBD1 (5 bases). Trimming took off 7 bases at V and 11 bases at J, with 17 bases between the two ends. The CDR3 has 12 amino acids. Germline values: CDR1 LGHNT, CDR2 FRNRAP.

Only a few counts were recorded for this clonotype. V gene TRBV19 combines with J gene TRBJ1-1, with D tentatively TRBD1 (6 bases). The CDR3 consists of 16 residues. Trimming cost V 1 base and J 3 bases, with 15 bases left between them. Germline V gene sequence: CDR1 LNHDA, CDR2 SQIVND (reference sequence). CDR3 residues: CASSIGRRQGYTEAFF. DNA of the CDR3: TGTGCCAGTAGTATAGGACGGAGGCAGGGGTACACTGAAGCTTTCTTT.

This clonotype was seen more than once but under ten times. The chain employs TRBV29-1 and TRBJ2-5, with TRBD2 as a possible D gene (6 bases). This CDR3 is built from 14 residues. Trimming left V 6 bases short and J 6 bases short, with 20 bases between. Germline CDR1 SQVTM, CDR2 ANQGSEA. CDR3 DNA sequence: TGCAGCGTGGGGGACGAGGGAGGTAGGAAGACCCAGTACTTC. It encodes CSVGDEGGRKTQYF.

The CDR3 region is CASSKDSHYGYTF. DNA of the CDR3: TGTGCCAGCAGTAAGGACAGCCACTATGGCTACACCTTC. The chain joins TRBV12-3 or TRBV12-4 to TRBJ1-2, with D possibly matching TRBD1 (6 bases). V shed 5 bases and J shed 3 bases, with 10 bases lying between them. The CDR3 consists of 13 residues.

This clonotype showed up just a few times. The CDR3 DNA is TGTGCCAGCAGCTCCACCCCCTCCCAAAGGATGTACAATGAGCAGTTCTTC. Protein product: CASSSTPSQRMYNEQFF. The V gene is TRBV11-2, the J gene TRBJ2-1; no firm D call. Germline loops: CDR1 SGHAT, CDR2 FQNNGV. The CDR3 covers 17 residues. Trimming cost V 4 bases and J 4 bases, with 20 bases left between them.

The genes are TRBV19 and TRBJ1-5; 7 bases are a match to TRBD1. The germline CDR1 and CDR2 sequences are LNHDA and SQIVND (reference sequence). J lost 1 base, V lost 6 bases, and 6 bases had no gene match. The CDR3 totals 15 residues. DNA of the CDR3: TGTGCCAGTAGGATCGGGGGACAGAGCAATCAGCCCCAGCATTTT. Translation: CASRIGGQSNQPQHF. The whole variable domain, filled in from reference TRBV19 and TRBJ1-5, reads DGGITQSPKYLFRKEGQNVTLSCEQNLNHDAMYWYRQDPGQGLRLIYYSQIVNDFQKGDIAEGYSVSREKKESFPLTVTSAQKNPTAFYLCASRIGGQSNQPQHFGDGTRLSIL.

This clonotype was found many times. This chain links TRBV2 with TRBJ1-5, with D unclear. Looked up from germline, CDR1 is SNHLY and CDR2 is FYNNEI. The CDR3 sequence is 15 residues long. The V gene lost 6 bases and the J gene lost 3 bases, with 15 bases spanning the gap. The CDR3 loop reads CASSQVGRNNQPQHF. Here the CDR3 DNA reads TGTGCCAGCAGCCAAGTTGGACGGAACAATCAGCCCCAGCATTTT.